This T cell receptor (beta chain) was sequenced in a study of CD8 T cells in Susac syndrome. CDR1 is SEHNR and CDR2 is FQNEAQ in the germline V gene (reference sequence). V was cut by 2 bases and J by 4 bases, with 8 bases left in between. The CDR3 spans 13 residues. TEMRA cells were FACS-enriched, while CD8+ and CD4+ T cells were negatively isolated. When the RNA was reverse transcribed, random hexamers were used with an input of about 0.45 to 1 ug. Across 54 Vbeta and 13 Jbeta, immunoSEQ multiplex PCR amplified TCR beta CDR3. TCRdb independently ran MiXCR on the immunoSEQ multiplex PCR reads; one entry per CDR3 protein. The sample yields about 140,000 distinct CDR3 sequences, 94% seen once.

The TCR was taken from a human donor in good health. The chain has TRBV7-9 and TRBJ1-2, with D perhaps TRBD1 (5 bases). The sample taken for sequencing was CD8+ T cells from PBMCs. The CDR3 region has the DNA TGTGCCAGCAGCTTAATCACAGGCTATGGCTACACCTTC. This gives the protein CASSLITGYGYTF.